This TCR beta chain appears in the sequencing data of a study of T cells in women clearing cervical HPV infection. On the study more broadly: HLA type stays a possible confounder, typing being limited.

Study-wide results and limits: CIN3+ cases had significantly higher TCR repertoire richness than controls, but evenness did not differ.

Germline V gene sequence: CDR1 GTSNPN, CDR2 SVGIG (reference sequence). Trimming took off 4 bases at V and 6 bases at J, with 22 bases between the two ends. The CDR3 contains 15 residues. Measured with immunoSEQ multiplex PCR; TCRdb has only the in-frame clones, and not every one. This listing includes about 22,000 clones. Notes on this clone: What it binds is unknown. The read halts 3 residues ahead of the CDR3 end, with the missing end drawn from the germline J gene.

Specimen: blood buffy coat. The TCR sequence derives from a woman aged 18-69 years with a cervical HPV16 infection that either progressed to CIN3+ or cleared (not recorded which). The V gene is TRBV30, the J gene TRBJ2-7; no firm D call. The sequenced part of the CDR3 DNA is TGTGCCTGGACTAATCCTGGATTAGCTCCTTCCGAG. Its protein is CAWTNPGLAPSE. The complete CDR3 reads CAWTNPGLAPSEQYF.